Each of the 27 T cell receptor beta chains below was sequenced from the same sample in a study of T cell responses to AZD1222 COVID-19 vaccine (dated by TCRdb to the early 2020s). This sample's time point label indicates: about 28 days (+/-7) after the second vaccine dose. Libraries were built with the immunoSEQ multiplex PCR assay. The clones in this table, taken by TCRdb from immuneACCESS, are in-frame only. Not every clone is retained; where verified, under half of the shortfall comes from an unresolved V gene, and the cause of the rest is unknown. The sample contains 75,000 or so clones, around 90% of them found a single time. Of the sample, 25% to 30% falls within the top ten clones. Sample: peripheral blood, taken 28 days after the second AZD1222 dose. These receptors came from an adult who received the AZD1222 COVID-19 vaccine.

This chain uses TRBV7-9 with TRBJ2-5; D is uncertain. V lost 5 bases, J lost 5 bases, and 15 bases lay in between. Germline V gene sequence: CDR1 SEHNR, CDR2 FQNEAQ (reference sequence). This CDR3 has 14 residues. CDR3: CASSLGPLKETQYF. As DNA, the CDR3 is TGTGCCAGCAGCCTTGGACCTCTGAAGGAGACCCAGTACTTC.

V is TRBV5-6 and J is TRBJ1-6, with D perhaps TRBD1 (6 bases). The CDR3 is 14 amino acids. Germline V lookup: CDR1 SGHDT, CDR2 YYEEEE. V shed 5 bases and J shed 10 bases, with 16 bases lying between them. CDR3 region: CASSPTGGRSPLHF. CDR3 in DNA: TGTGCCAGCAGTCCTACGGGGGGGCGGTCACCCCTCCACTTT.

The J gene is TRBJ2-1, the V gene TRBV7-2; TRBD1 matches at 9 bases. V lost 5 bases, J lost 10 bases, and 6 bases stayed unmatched. CDR1 and CDR2 (germline): SGHTA, FQGNSA. The CDR3 extends over 13 amino acids. In nucleotides, the CDR3 is TGTGCCAGCAGCCCACGACAGGGGGTCGAGCAGTTCTTC. Amino acid sequence: CASSPRQGVEQFF.

The rearrangement links TRBV19 to TRBJ2-7; no definite D call. The CDR3 loop spans 15 amino acids. In germline, CDR1 is LNHDA, CDR2 SQIVND (reference sequence). Trimming removed 3 bases from V and 0 bases from J, with 12 bases in between. CDR3 DNA: TGTGCCAGTAGTATCGGCGGAGACCGCTCCTACGAGCAGTACTTC. It encodes CASSIGGDRSYEQYF. Filled out from reference TRBV19 and TRBJ2-7, the complete variable domain reads DGGITQSPKYLFRKEGQNVTLSCEQNLNHDAMYWYRQDPGQGLRLIYYSQIVNDFQKGDIAEGYSVSREKKESFPLTVTSAQKNPTAFYLCASSIGGDRSYEQYFGPGTRLTVT.

The rearrangement links TRBV19 to TRBJ2-7; D unclear. The CDR3 has 14 amino acids. Germline V gives CDR1 LNHDA, CDR2 SQIVND (reference sequence). Trimming stripped 4 bases from V and 3 bases from J, with 13 bases between. This CDR3 reads CASSTAALHYEQYF. The CDR3 DNA reads as TGTGCCAGTAGTACGGCGGCATTACACTACGAGCAGTACTTC.

This clone was counted at least ten times. The chain is built from TRBV18 and TRBJ2-5, with 11 bases that match TRBD2. Germline V gene data show CDR1 as KGHSH and CDR2 as LQKENI. The trim removed 2 bases at V and 4 bases at J, leaving 3 bases unmatched. This CDR3 is 15 amino acids long. CDR3 region: CASSPTSGSPETQYF. The CDR3 DNA is TGTGCCAGCTCACCAACTAGCGGGAGTCCAGAGACCCAGTACTTC.

The CDR3 sequence: CASSPHPGGTSGLMEETQYF. In DNA, the CDR3 is TGTGCCAGCAGTCCCCACCCGGGGGGGACTAGCGGCCTGATGGAAGAGACCCAGTACTTC. J is TRBJ2-5 and V is TRBV28, with 11 bases fitting TRBD2. The CDR3 has 20 residues. CDR1 and CDR2 from the germline V gene are MDHEN and SYDVKM. J gave up 3 bases and V 5 bases, and 20 bases lay outside the gene matches.

The gene calls are TRBV27 and TRBJ2-1; a possible D gene is TRBD2 (6 bases). V lost 9 bases to trimming and J lost 9 bases, with 18 bases between them. Germline V gives CDR1 MNHEY, CDR2 SMNVEV (reference sequence). The CDR3 sequence is 13 residues long. CDR3 amino acids: CASTRASGFEQFF. The CDR3 bases are TGTGCCAGTACCCGGGCCAGCGGGTTTGAGCAGTTCTTC.

The CDR3 loop reads CASRIPIMRGAHGANVLTF. As DNA, the CDR3 is TGTGCCAGTAGGATCCCCATAATGAGGGGGGCGCACGGGGCCAACGTCCTGACTTTC. The V call is TRBV19, the J call TRBJ2-6; D assignment may be TRBD1 or TRBD2 (6 bases each). The CDR3 length is 19 residues. Trimming took 6 bases from V and 4 from J, leaving 25 bases between them. CDR1 is LNHDA and CDR2 is SQIVND in the germline V gene (reference sequence).

The chain combines TRBV7-2 with TRBJ2-3; D is perhaps TRBD1 (6 bases). This CDR3 is 15 amino acids long. Per germline, CDR1 SGHTA and CDR2 FQGNSA. V shed 5 bases and J shed 5 bases, with 17 bases lying between them. The CDR3 reads CASSTAGARGDTQYF. The CDR3 DNA follows: TGTGCCAGCAGCACAGCTGGGGCCAGGGGAGATACGCAGTATTTT.

The gene calls are TRBV3-1 (or the pseudogene TRBV3-2) and TRBJ2-5; D call uncertain. The CDR3 loop spans 14 amino acids. The V end was cut by 4 bases, the J end by 3 bases, with 12 bases between. CDR1 is LGHDT, CDR2 YNNKEL, per germline (reference sequence). CDR3 sequence: CASSPLIGEETQYF. Here the CDR3 DNA reads TGTGCCAGCAGCCCCCTAATCGGTGAAGAGACCCAGTACTTC.

This chain uses TRBV19 with TRBJ1-2; possibly TRBD1 for D (6 bases). Germline V gene sequence: CDR1 LNHDA, CDR2 SQIVND (reference sequence). The ends were cut back, 7 bases at V and 6 bases at J, with 15 bases in the middle. The CDR3 is 13 amino acids. CDR3 loop: CASNPERGHGYTF. The CDR3 coding sequence is TGTGCCAGTAACCCTGAACGGGGGCATGGCTACACCTTC.

The rearrangement links TRBV30 to TRBJ1-1; D not resolved. Per germline, CDR1 GTSNPN and CDR2 SVGIG (reference sequence). Trimming took 0 bases from V and 7 from J, leaving 9 bases between them. CDR3 length: 12 residues. The CDR3 nucleotides read TGTGCCTGGAGTGTGGAGGGAAATGAAGCTTTCTTT. Its protein is CAWSVEGNEAFF.

The gene calls are TRBV10-3 and TRBJ2-1; 11 bases match TRBD2. V gave up 2 bases and J gave up 0 bases; unmatched junction bases: 3. The germline gives CDR1 ENHRY, CDR2 SYGVKD. This CDR3 comprises 17 residues. The CDR3 coding sequence is TGTGCCATCAGTGAGATTCTAGCGGGAGGCTCCTACAATGAGCAGTTCTTC. Translated, it gives CAISEILAGGSYNEQFF.

This chain connects TRBV24-1 to TRBJ2-3; D is unresolved. The CDR3 loop spans 16 amino acids. V lost 3 bases to trimming and J lost 2 bases, with 14 bases between them. Germline V gene data show CDR1 as KGHDR and CDR2 as SFDVKD. The CDR3 reads CATSDPTSTSTDTQYF. CDR3 in DNA: TGTGCCACCAGTGATCCGACATCAACCTCCACAGATACGCAGTATTTT.

CDR3 sequence (DNA): TGTGCCAGCAGCCTCCCCGGACGGTACAACGAACCTGCCTACGAGCAGTACTTC. Residues: CASSLPGRYNEPAYEQYF. The chain carries TRBV5-6 and TRBJ2-7, with D uncertain. Trimming shortened V by 4 bases and J by 2 bases, and 25 bases separated the two germline ends. Germline CDR1 is SGHDT and CDR2 is YYEEEE. The CDR3 runs 18 residues. Looking up the rest from reference TRBV5-6 and TRBJ2-7 gives the full variable domain: DAGVTQSPTHLIKTRGQQVTLRCSPKSGHDTVSWYQQALGQGPQFIFQYYEEEERQRGNFPDRFSGHQFPNYSSELNVNALLLGDSALYLCASSLPGRYNEPAYEQYFGPGTRLTVT.

The chain uses TRBV28 and TRBJ2-7; TRBD2 matches 10 bases. CDR1 is MDHEN, CDR2 SYDVKM, per germline. V lost 3 bases, J lost 4 bases, and 3 bases stayed unmatched. The CDR3 totals 14 residues. This CDR3 reads CASSFLAGAYEQYF. In DNA, the CDR3 is TGTGCCAGCAGTTTTCTAGCGGGAGCTTACGAGCAGTACTTC.

The CDR3 spells CATSRELGKSHSNQPQHF. Here the CDR3 DNA reads TGTGCCACCAGCAGAGAGCTTGGGAAGAGCCATAGCAATCAGCCCCAGCATTTT. The chain is built from TRBV15 and TRBJ1-5; D remains unclear. CDR1 and CDR2 from the germline V gene are LNHNV and YYDKDF (reference sequence). V lost 0 bases to trimming and J lost 0 bases, with 15 bases between them. The CDR3 contains 18 residues.

The rearrangement uses TRBV4-1 and TRBJ2-4; unclear D gene. Deletions cut 4 bases from V and 1 base from J, with 17 bases between. CDR1 is MGHRA and CDR2 is YSYEKL in the germline V gene. This CDR3 is built from 17 residues. The CDR3 region is CASSPTLMGLAKNIQYF. The CDR3 DNA is TGCGCCAGCAGCCCGACCTTAATGGGTCTCGCCAAAAACATTCAGTACTTC.

The gene calls are TRBV6-5 and TRBJ1-5; D uncertain. This CDR3 is 15 amino acids long. Germline lookup yields CDR1 MNHEY and CDR2 SVGAGI. Trimming shortened V by 4 bases and J by 0 bases, and 10 bases separated the two germline ends. The CDR3 spells CASSWTLDSNQPQHF. CDR3 in DNA: TGTGCCAGCAGTTGGACCCTAGATAGCAATCAGCCCCAGCATTTT.

This chain links TRBV7-2 with TRBJ2-7; TRBD1 matches 11 bases. CDR1 is SGHTA and CDR2 is FQGNSA in the germline V gene. With 3 bases clipped from V and 5 bases from J, the junction kept 6 bases outside the gene matches. The CDR3 is made up of 15 amino acids. CDR3 bases: TGTGCCAGCAGCTTCTGGACAGGGGGCCCCAACGAGCAGTACTTC. Protein sequence: CASSFWTGGPNEQYF.

The V call is TRBV15, the J call TRBJ2-1; D is unclear. The V end lost 6 bases, the J end lost 0 bases, and 12 bases lay between the germline ends. The germline V gene encodes CDR1 LNHNV and CDR2 YYDKDF (reference sequence). The CDR3 covers 15 residues. CDR3 protein: CATRDQESSYNEQFF. The DNA of the CDR3 is TGTGCCACCAGGGACCAGGAGAGCTCCTACAATGAGCAGTTCTTC.

The chain carries TRBV9 and TRBJ2-7; 11 bases align to TRBD2. The germline V gene has CDR1 SGDLS and CDR2 YYNGEE. V dropped 0 bases and J dropped 6; count of bases not matched to a gene: 8. The CDR3 sequence is 16 residues long. The DNA of the CDR3 is TGTGCCAGCAGCGTAGACCTAGCGGGAGGCCCCCCCGAGCAGTACTTC. This encodes CASSVDLAGGPPEQYF.

The rearrangement uses TRBV7-3 and TRBJ2-1, with 9 bases that match TRBD2. Germline V gene sequence: CDR1 SGHTA, CDR2 FQGTGA. The CDR3 contains 15 residues. The V segment lost 0 bases and the J segment 7 bases; nucleotides outside the gene matches: 4. The CDR3 DNA is TGTGCCAGCAGCTTAACTAGCGGGAGTGGGAATGAGCAGTTCTTC. It translates to CASSLTSGSGNEQFF. The full variable domain, rest sourced from reference TRBV7-3 and TRBJ2-1, is GAGVSQTPSNKVTEKGKYVELRCDPISGHTALYWYRQSLGQGPEFLIYFQGTGAADDSGLPNDRFFAVRPEGSVSTLKIQRTERGDSAVYLCASSLTSGSGNEQFFGPGTRLTVL.

This sequence joins TRBV3-1 (or the pseudogene TRBV3-2) and TRBJ2-2; 8 positions agree with TRBD2. This CDR3 has 17 residues. V dropped 0 bases and J dropped 4; count of bases not matched to a gene: 7. The germline V gene encodes CDR1 LGHDT and CDR2 YNNKEL (reference sequence). CDR3 bases: TGTGCCAGCAGCCAAGATTTGCGGGAGGCAGGCACCGGGGAGCTGTTTTTT. The encoded protein is CASSQDLREAGTGELFF.

The rearrangement links TRBV28 to TRBJ1-1; TRBD1 matches at 7 bases. V lost 0 bases and J lost 7; bases outside the gene matches: 11. Germline V gene sequence: CDR1 MDHEN, CDR2 SYDVKM. This CDR3 comprises 16 residues. CDR3 region: CASSLWIMSRDSEAFF. The CDR3 DNA reads TGTGCCAGCAGTTTATGGATTATGTCGCGGGACAGTGAAGCTTTCTTT. Full variable domain (outside the CDR3, taken from reference TRBV28 and TRBJ1-1): DVKVTQSSRYLVKRTGEKVFLECVQDMDHENMFWYRQDPGLGLRLIYFSYDVKMKEKGDIPEGYSVSREKKERFSLILESASTNQTSMYLCASSLWIMSRDSEAFFGQGTRLTVV.

The rearrangement links TRBV7-3 to TRBJ1-2; tentatively, D is TRBD1 (6 bases). Germline CDR1 and CDR2: SGHTA and FQGTGA. Trimming shortened V by 1 base and J by 4 bases, and 13 bases separated the two germline ends. The CDR3 is 15 amino acids. Here the CDR3 reads CASSLKQGPGYGYTF. Here the CDR3 DNA reads TGTGCCAGCAGCTTAAAACAGGGACCGGGCTATGGCTACACCTTC.